A single TCR beta chain is shown here with its context. Antigen unknown. With a J-beta primer mix and a sample-barcoded 5' primer, a second PCR ran about 7 to 12 cycles. From the 5' RACE reads, TCRdb called clonotypes with MiXCR, one entry per CDR3 protein. The sample has about 1.4 million distinct CDR3 sequences, approximately 59% seen once. The entry originates in a study of blood T cells in healthy people across ages. Study-level findings and limits: No conclusive comparison of naive versus antigen-experienced cells was possible with unsorted PBMCs.

The CDR3 consists of 15 residues. V lost 5 bases to trimming and J lost 8 bases, with 21 bases between them. The germline V gene encodes CDR1 SGHTA and CDR2 FQGNSA. Each sample used at least 6.5 million PBMCs. Material for sequencing was blood. The sequence was obtained from a man aged 18 to 29 in good health. The chain is built from TRBV7-2 and TRBJ1-2; D is possibly TRBD1 (5 bases). CDR3 coding DNA: TGTGCCAGCAGCACCAGCGGGGGTGTTAGGGTAGGCTACACCTTC. It translates to CASSTSGGVRVGYTF.